A selection of T cell receptor beta chains follows, all from one sample in a study of T cell responses to AZD1222 COVID-19 vaccine. Measured with immunoSEQ multiplex PCR; TCRdb has only the in-frame clones, and not every one. The sample yields 200,000 to 250,000 clones, roughly 94% seen once. This specimen was peripheral blood, taken 28 days after the second dose of the MenACWY control vaccine. These receptors all stem from an adult who received the MenACWY meningococcal vaccine as a control. Each CDR3 is given with its conserved first and last residue. Each record gives: V gene, J gene, D gene, CDR3 DNA, CDR3 protein. A D gene is named only where the DNA matches it firmly.

TRBV2	TRBJ2-6	TRBD1	TGTGCCAGCAGTGTAGACAGGGCTTCTGGGGCCAACGTCCTGACTTTC	CASSVDRASGANVLTF
TRBV11-1	TRBJ2-7	TRBD1	TGTGCCAGCAGCCTAGGGGGCGGCGAGCAGTACTTC	CASSLGGGEQYF
TRBV30	TRBJ1-5	-	TGTGCCTGGAGTGGGGGACCATATCAGCCCCAGCATTTT	CAWSGGPYQPQHF
TRBV27	TRBJ2-7	TRBD2	TGTGCCAGCAAAGTTCTTGGGGGGGGGTCCTACGAGCAGTACTTC	CASKVLGGGSYEQYF
TRBV4-2	TRBJ1-3	-	TGTGCCAGCAGCCAAGACCCACGGTTGGGCCCCGTCCCAGGAAACACCATATATTTT	CASSQDPRLGPVPGNTIYF
TRBV7-9	TRBJ2-1	TRBD2	TGTGCCAGCAGCTTGGGCACTAGCGGTAATGAGCAGTTCTTC	CASSLGTSGNEQFF
TRBV3-1/TRBV3-2	TRBJ1-2	-	TGTGCCAGCAGCCAAGATCTGGCAGGGGTTAGCTATGGCTACACCTTC	CASSQDLAGVSYGYTF
TRBV5-1	TRBJ2-7	-	TGCGCCAGCAGCCCGGGACCCCACGAGCAGTACTTC	CASSPGPHEQYF
TRBV27	TRBJ2-7	-	TGTGCCAGCAGCCGGGACATCAGCTCCTACGAGCAGTACTTC	CASSRDISSYEQYF
TRBV6-1	TRBJ2-7	-	TGTGCCAGCAGTGAATGGGGGATACTAGGGGACGAGCAGTACTTC	CASSEWGILGDEQYF
TRBV5-6	TRBJ1-6	-	TGTGCCAGCAGCTTGGCCAGTTACTCACCCCTCCACTTT	CASSLASYSPLHF
TRBV30	TRBJ2-7	-	TGTGCCTGGAGTAACCTTCGGGCAAGCTCCTACGAGCAGTACTTC	CAWSNLRASSYEQYF
TRBV28	TRBJ1-2	TRBD1	TGTGCCAGCAGTTTTACGATTGGGACAGGGAAGGATGGCTACACCTTC	CASSFTIGTGKDGYTF
TRBV28	TRBJ2-7	TRBD2	TGTGCCAGCTTGGCGGGAGGAGGCTACGAGCAGTACTTC	CASLAGGGYEQYF
TRBV27	TRBJ2-7	TRBD1	TGTGCCAGCAGTTTCCAGGGACAGGGCTACGAGCAGTACTTC	CASSFQGQGYEQYF
TRBV2	TRBJ2-7	-	TGTGCCAGCAGTGGGACAAGCTCCTACGAGCAGTACTTC	CASSGTSSYEQYF
TRBV5-1	TRBJ1-1	-	TGCGCCAGCAGCGCCGTCGGCGGGGGAGACACTGAAGCTTTCTTT	CASSAVGGGDTEAFF
TRBV30	TRBJ2-7	-	TGTGCCTGGAGATTATCGGGCCCCTACCCCTACGAGCAGTACTTC	CAWRLSGPYPYEQYF